A selection of T cell receptor beta chains follows, all from one sample in a study of shared clonotypes between healthy human individuals. Some clones are missing from TCRdb's copy, which holds only in-frame ones; the method was immunoSEQ multiplex PCR. The sample holds nearly 1,000,000 clones; around three quarters are singletons and the top ten take about 1.5%. The sample comprised memory CD4+ T cells sorted from blood. The source is a man younger than 35 in good health. Each CDR3 is given with its conserved first and last residue. A D gene is named only where the DNA matches it firmly. Clone size is not always given. Where it is, it says once, few, many or a class for expanded clones.

J,size,V,D,DNA,CDR3
TRBJ1-3,NA,TRBV9,TRBD1,TGTGCCAGCAGCGTCCGGGACAGTTCTGGAAACACCATATATTTT,CASSVRDSSGNTIYF
TRBJ2-4,once,TRBV29-1,NA,TGCAGCGTGAAACAGGGACGCGGCATTCAGTACTTC,CSVKQGRGIQYF
TRBJ1-1,NA,TRBV6-5,NA,TGTGCCAGCAGTGCCGGGAGGGGTGAAGCTTTCTTT,CASSAGRGEAFF
TRBJ1-2,NA,TRBV30,TRBD1,TGTGCCTGGGCCGGACAGGGGAAGGGTGGCTACACCTTC,CAWAGQGKGGYTF
TRBJ1-5,NA,TRBV11-2,NA,TGTGCCAGCAGCTTAGATTACACGTCTACCCAGCATTTT,CASSLDYTSTQHF
TRBJ1-5,few,TRBV18,NA,TGTGCCAGCTCACTGGAGAGCAATCAGCCCCAGCATTTT,CASSLESNQPQHF
TRBJ2-1,NA,TRBV5-1,NA,TGCGCCAGCAGCTTGGATGTAGCCTACAATGAGCAGTTCTTC,CASSLDVAYNEQFF
TRBJ1-6,NA,TRBV5-1,NA,TGCGCCAGCAGCCCCCCAGGGGTAGATAATTCACCCCTCCACTTT,CASSPPGVDNSPLHF
TRBJ2-3,NA,TRBV28,NA,TGTGCCAGCAGTGCGGATAGCACAGATACGCAGTATTTT,CASSADSTDTQYF
TRBJ2-1,NA,TRBV6-6,NA,TGTGCCAGCAGTTATTTCGGACAGTCTCGGAATGAGCAGTTCTTC,CASSYFGQSRNEQFF
TRBJ2-3,NA,TRBV6-6,NA,TGTGCCAGCAGTTACGACGGCACAGATACGCAGTATTTT,CASSYDGTDTQYF
TRBJ1-5,NA,TRBV27,NA,TGTGCCAGCGGACCTCTTCATCAGCCCCAGCATTTT,CASGPLHQPQHF
TRBJ2-1,NA,TRBV7-2,TRBD2,TGTGCCAGCAGCTTAGATCTAGCGGGAGGGCGTAATGAGCAGTTCTTC,CASSLDLAGGRNEQFF
TRBJ2-3,NA,TRBV14,NA,TGTGCCAGCAGCCAAGACCCCCGCCTGGATACGCAGTATTTT,CASSQDPRLDTQYF
TRBJ1-3,few,TRBV6-5,NA,TGTGCCAGCAGTCGAATGGACACCGCTGGAAACACCATATATTTT,CASSRMDTAGNTIYF
TRBJ1-5,NA,TRBV6-1,NA,TGTGCCACAGGGACTGGAGGGAATCAGCCCCAGCATTTT,CATGTGGNQPQHF
TRBJ1-4,NA,TRBV7-2,NA,TGTGCCAGCAGCTTAGCGGGAAGGCGCGCAACTAATGAAAAACTGTTTTTT,CASSLAGRRATNEKLFF
TRBJ2-2,NA,TRBV5-4,NA,TGTGCCAGCAGCTTGTCTCATACTTACACCGGGGAGCTGTTTTTT,CASSLSHTYTGELFF
TRBJ1-1,NA,TRBV28,NA,TGTGCCAGCAGTTTAAGAGGGTGGGGGGTCCTGAACACTGAAGCTTTCTTT,CASSLRGWGVLNTEAFF
TRBJ2-1,NA,TRBV28,NA,TGTGCCAGCAGTTCGGTGGATGAGCAGTTCTTC,CASSSVDEQFF
TRBJ2-7,many,TRBV2,NA,TGTGCCAGCAGTTTAGACACCTACGAGCAGTACTTC,CASSLDTYEQYF
TRBJ1-2,NA,TRBV13,TRBD1,TGTGCCAGCTCCTCCGGACAGGGGGCGAGAGGCTACACCTTC,CASSSGQGARGYTF
TRBJ2-3,NA,TRBV6-1,TRBD2,TGTGCCAGCAGTGAGGGACTAGCGGCCTCCGTGGGAGATACGCAGTATTTT,CASSEGLAASVGDTQYF
TRBJ2-7,NA,TRBV7-2,TRBD2,TGTGCCAGCAGCCTCCAAGCGGGAGGAGCCTACGAGCAGTACTTC,CASSLQAGGAYEQYF
TRBJ2-1,NA,TRBV27,TRBD1,TGTGCCAGCAGTTTATCGTCAGGGGGCCACAATGAGCAGTTCTTC,CASSLSSGGHNEQFF
TRBJ2-3,NA,TRBV9,TRBD2,TGTGCCAGTAAAGCGGGAGGCACAGATACGCAGTATTTT,CASKAGGTDTQYF
TRBJ1-1,NA,TRBV29-1,NA,TGCAGCGCCGAGCGAGGGGGTGGTACTGAAGCTTTCTTT,CSAERGGGTEAFF
TRBJ2-1,NA,TRBV7-3,NA,TGTGCCAGCAGCTTAAGGCACGGGGTCTGGCCCTACAATGAGCAGTTCTTC,CASSLRHGVWPYNEQFF
TRBJ2-7,NA,TRBV18,TRBD1,TGTGCCAGCTCACTTGGGACAGGGGGTGCCTACGAGCAGTACTTC,CASSLGTGGAYEQYF
TRBJ2-5,NA,TRBV27,NA,TGTGCCAGCAGTTTGACCCGCCAAGAGACCCAGTACTTC,CASSLTRQETQYF
TRBJ2-5,few,TRBV7-2,TRBD1,TGTGCCAGCAGCGAGGGGACAGTCCAAGAGACCCAGTACTTC,CASSEGTVQETQYF
TRBJ1-1,NA,TRBV29-1,NA,TGCAGCGTTGAGAGACAGCAGAACACTGAAGCTTTCTTT,CSVERQQNTEAFF
TRBJ1-1,NA,TRBV7-2,TRBD1,TGTGCCAGCAGCCCTCAGACAGGGATGAACACTGAAGCTTTCTTT,CASSPQTGMNTEAFF
TRBJ2-5,many,TRBV5-1,NA,TGCGCCAGCAGCTTGAGCCCGAACCAAGAGACCCAGTACTTC,CASSLSPNQETQYF
TRBJ2-1,NA,TRBV29-1,NA,TGCAGCGCCCCCCAGAGTAATCGCAATGAGCAGTTCTTC,CSAPQSNRNEQFF